Following are 16 T cell receptor beta chains from one sample sequenced in a study of CD8 T cells in ankylosing spondylitis. Study observations and caveats: What seemed typical of ankylosing spondylitis blood was a TCR beta motif built from fewer than ten highly homologous variants.

Their target antigens are unknown. TCRdb analysed the 5' RACE reads with MiXCR anew, one entry per CDR3 protein. Among 350,000 to 550,000 distinct CDR3 sequences listed, 20% to 30% were seen once. Sample: blood, either unsorted or a sorted T cell fraction (not recorded which). The source is a male donor with ankylosing spondylitis.

CDR3 amino acids: CASSGWTSAPDTQYF. The CDR3 region has the DNA TGTGCCAGCAGTGGATGGACTAGCGCTCCAGATACGCAGTATTTT. The chain is built from TRBV6-1 and TRBJ2-3; 9 bases map to TRBD2. Looked up from germline, CDR1 is MNHNS and CDR2 is SASEGT. CDR3 length: 15 residues. Trimming removed 4 bases from V and 4 bases from J; junction bases left unmatched: 6.

The V gene is TRBV7-2, the J gene TRBJ2-3, with TRBD1 matching over 7 bases. Trimming took 6 bases from V and 5 from J; bases not matched to a gene: 8. CDR3 length equals 14 residues. Germline V CDR1 and CDR2: SGHTA, FQGNSA. The CDR3 loop reads CASRSKGAEDTQYF. CDR3 coding DNA: TGTGCCAGCAGGTCTAAGGGGGCCGAAGATACGCAGTATTTT.

There are a few counts of this clonotype. The chain couples TRBV27 to TRBJ1-1; D gene ambiguous. Germline lookup yields CDR1 MNHEY and CDR2 SMNVEV (reference sequence). The CDR3 is 13 amino acids. V dropped 6 bases and J dropped 3 bases, with 11 bases sitting between them. The CDR3 is CASSLVKDTEAFF. The CDR3 DNA sequence: TGTGCCAGCAGCCTCGTTAAAGACACTGAAGCTTTCTTT.

The rearrangement links TRBV14 to TRBJ2-7; D is possibly TRBD2 (6 bases). This CDR3 spans 14 amino acids. V lost 1 base and J lost 9, with 16 bases in between. Per germline, CDR1 SGHDN and CDR2 FVKESK. In DNA form, the CDR3 reads TGTGCCAGCAGCCAAGGGGTCATAGCGGTGGGGCAGTACTTC. As protein: CASSQGVIAVGQYF. The full variable domain, rest sourced from reference TRBV14 and TRBJ2-7, is EAGVTQFPSHSVIEKGQTVTLRCDPISGHDNLYWYRRVMGKEIKFLLHFVKESKQDESGMPNNRFLAERTGGTYSTLKVQPAELEDSGVYFCASSQGVIAVGQYFGPGTRLTVT.

The CDR3 loop is CSVDPGGGETQYF. The CDR3 DNA reads as TGCAGCGTTGACCCAGGGGGCGGAGAGACCCAGTACTTC. The chain combines TRBV29-1 with TRBJ2-5; 8 nucleotides align to TRBD1. The CDR3 sequence is 13 residues long. CDR1 and CDR2 (germline): SQVTM, ANQGSEA. The trim removed 3 bases at V and 4 bases at J, leaving 4 bases unmatched.

V is TRBV6-2 or TRBV6-3 and J is TRBJ2-3; 8 bases line up with TRBD1. V lost 6 bases and J lost 5; bases outside the gene matches: 7. Germline CDR1 reads MNHEY; CDR2 reads SVGEGT. This CDR3 comprises 14 residues. CDR3 sequence: CASSGQGWGDTQYF. Written as DNA, the CDR3 is TGTGCCAGCAGCGGACAGGGATGGGGAGATACGCAGTATTTT.

CDR3 nucleotides: TGTGCCAGCAGCTTAGTCCGACAGATGGGCGAGCAGTACTTC. This sequence encodes CASSLVRQMGEQYF. The V and J genes are TRBV7-2 and TRBJ2-7, with D possibly being TRBD1 (5 bases). The CDR3 is made up of 14 amino acids. CDR1 is SGHTA and CDR2 is FQGNSA in the germline V gene. V was clipped by 1 base and J by 6 bases, with 13 bases between them.

V usage is TRBV18 and J usage is TRBJ2-5, with D unclear. V lost 4 bases and J 2 bases, leaving 8 bases between the germline ends. CDR1 and CDR2 (germline): KGHSH, LQKENI. The CDR3 contains 13 residues. CDR3: CASSRLSQETQYF. The DNA of the CDR3 is TGTGCCAGCTCACGGTTGAGTCAAGAGACCCAGTACTTC.

This chain uses TRBV5-1 with TRBJ2-5, with 8 bases aligning to TRBD1. Germline CDR1 and CDR2: SGHRS and YFSETQ. The CDR3 length is 13 residues. V trimming: 4 bases; J trimming: 5 bases; junction bases outside the gene matches: 4. The CDR3, as DNA: TGCGCCAGCAGCATGGACAGGGTTGAGACCCAGTACTTC. It specifies CASSMDRVETQYF.

This clonotype was counted many times. This chain connects TRBV20-1 to TRBJ2-3; the match to TRBD2 covers 11 bases. J gave up 6 bases and V 3 bases, and 8 bases lay outside the gene matches. Germline V gives CDR1 DFQATT, CDR2 SNEGSKA (reference sequence). The CDR3 extends over 15 amino acids. CDR3: CSASPTSGVRDTQYF. The CDR3 nucleotides read TGCAGTGCTAGTCCGACTAGCGGGGTTCGGGATACGCAGTATTTT.

This sequence joins TRBV7-2 and TRBJ1-3; D is possibly TRBD1 (5 bases). V dropped 1 base and J dropped 0 bases, with 10 bases sitting between them. Germline CDR1 reads SGHTA; CDR2 reads FQGNSA. The CDR3 length is 16 residues. The CDR3, as DNA: TGTGCCAGCAGCTTAGAGGGGTATCTCTCTGGAAACACCATATATTTT. Residues: CASSLEGYLSGNTIYF.

The rearrangement joins TRBV4-1 to TRBJ2-2; D is undetermined. CDR1 is MGHRA, CDR2 YSYEKL, per germline. Trimming took off 0 bases at V and 4 bases at J, with 9 bases between the two ends. This CDR3 spans 15 amino acids. CDR3 in amino acids: CASSQDGFRTGELFF. The CDR3 bases are TGCGCCAGCAGCCAAGACGGGTTTCGCACCGGGGAGCTGTTTTTT.

This clonotype was counted at least ten times. The chain has TRBV27 and TRBJ1-6, with D hard to call. Germline-derived CDR1 and CDR2 are MNHEY and SMNVEV (reference sequence). Trimming stripped 7 bases from V and 0 bases from J, with 7 bases between. The CDR3 has 14 amino acids. For the CDR3, the DNA is TGTGCCAGCATGACTCCCTCCTATAATTCACCCCTCCACTTT. This gives the protein CASMTPSYNSPLHF.

The CDR3 here is CASRVWDDSPLHF. The CDR3 nucleotides read TGTGCCAGCAGGGTTTGGGATGATTCACCCCTCCACTTT. The gene calls are TRBV2 and TRBJ1-6; no clear D gene. The CDR3 is made up of 13 amino acids. Trimming pared 6 bases from V and 8 bases from J, leaving 11 bases between. Per the germline V gene, CDR1 is SNHLY and CDR2 is FYNNEI.

Many counts were recorded for this clonotype. This CDR3 is CASSYEGNTEAFF. Here the CDR3 DNA reads TGTGCCAGCAGTTACGAGGGGAACACTGAAGCTTTCTTT. The chain is built from TRBV6-6 and TRBJ1-1; D is unclear. Trimming took off 2 bases at V and 1 base at J, with 5 bases between the two ends. The CDR3 has 13 amino acids. Germline CDR1 MNHNY, CDR2 SVGAGI (reference sequence).

The chain has TRBV20-1 and TRBJ2-3; 8 nucleotides line up with TRBD2. J lost 2 bases, V lost 3 bases, and 7 bases had no gene match. The CDR3 length is 15 residues. The V gene's germline CDR1 is DFQATT and CDR2 SNEGSKA (reference sequence). CDR3 sequence reads: CSASRLATNTDTQYF. CDR3 nucleotides: TGCAGTGCTAGCCGACTAGCGACGAACACAGATACGCAGTATTTT.